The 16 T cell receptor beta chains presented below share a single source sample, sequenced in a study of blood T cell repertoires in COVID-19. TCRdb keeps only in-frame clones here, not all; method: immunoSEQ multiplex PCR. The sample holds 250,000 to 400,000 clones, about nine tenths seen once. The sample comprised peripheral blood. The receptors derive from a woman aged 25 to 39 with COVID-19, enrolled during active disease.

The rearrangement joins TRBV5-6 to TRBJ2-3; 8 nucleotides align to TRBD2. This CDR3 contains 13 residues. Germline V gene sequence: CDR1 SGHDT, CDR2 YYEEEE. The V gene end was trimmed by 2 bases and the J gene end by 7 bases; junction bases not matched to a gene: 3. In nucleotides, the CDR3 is TGTGCCAGCAGCTTTGGGACTAGGAATACGCAGTATTTT. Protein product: CASSFGTRNTQYF.

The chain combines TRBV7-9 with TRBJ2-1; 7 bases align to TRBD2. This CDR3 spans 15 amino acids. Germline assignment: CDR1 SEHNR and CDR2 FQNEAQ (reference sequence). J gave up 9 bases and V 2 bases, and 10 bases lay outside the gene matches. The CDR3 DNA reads TGTGCCAGCAGCTTAATGGGGGAGGGCCTGACTGAGCAGTTCTTC. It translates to CASSLMGEGLTEQFF.

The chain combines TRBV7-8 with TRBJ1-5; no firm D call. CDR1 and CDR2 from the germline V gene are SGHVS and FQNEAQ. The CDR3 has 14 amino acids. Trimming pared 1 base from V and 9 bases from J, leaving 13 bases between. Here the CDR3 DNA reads TGTGCCAGCAGCTTAGTTAGAGCGGGTACGCCCCAGCATTTT. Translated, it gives CASSLVRAGTPQHF. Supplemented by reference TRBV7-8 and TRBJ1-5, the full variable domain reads GAGVSQSPRYKVAKRGQDVALRCDPISGHVSLFWYQQALGQGPEFLTYFQNEAQLDKSGLPSDRFFAERPEGSVSTLKIQRTQQEDSAVYLCASSLVRAGTPQHFGDGTRLSIL.

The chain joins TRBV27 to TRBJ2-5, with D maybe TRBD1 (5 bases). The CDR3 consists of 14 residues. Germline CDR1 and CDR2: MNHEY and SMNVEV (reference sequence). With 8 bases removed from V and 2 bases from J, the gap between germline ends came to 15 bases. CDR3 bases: TGTGCCAGCCGTAGGTTGACAGATCAAGAGACCCAGTACTTC. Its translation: CASRRLTDQETQYF.

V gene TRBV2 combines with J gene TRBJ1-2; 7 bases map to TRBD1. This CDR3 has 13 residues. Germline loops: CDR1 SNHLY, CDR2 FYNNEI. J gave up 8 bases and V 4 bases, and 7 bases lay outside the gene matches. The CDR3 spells CASSVNRGDGYTF. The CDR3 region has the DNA TGTGCCAGCAGTGTTAACAGGGGTGACGGCTACACCTTC. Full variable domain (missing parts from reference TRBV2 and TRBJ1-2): EPEVTQTPSHQVTQMGQEVILRCVPISNHLYFYWYRQILGQKVEFLVSFYNNEISEKSEIFDDQFSVERPDGSNFTLKIRSTKLEDSAMYFCASSVNRGDGYTFGSGTRLTVV.

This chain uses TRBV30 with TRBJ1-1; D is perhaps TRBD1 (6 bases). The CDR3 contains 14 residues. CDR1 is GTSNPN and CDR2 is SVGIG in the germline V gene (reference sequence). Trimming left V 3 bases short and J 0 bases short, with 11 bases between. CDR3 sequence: CAWSEDRLNTEAFF. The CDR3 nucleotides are TGTGCCTGGAGCGAGGACAGATTGAACACTGAAGCTTTCTTT. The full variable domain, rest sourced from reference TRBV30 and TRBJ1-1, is SQTIHQWPATLVQPVGSPLSLECTVEGTSNPNLYWYRQAAGRGLQLLFYSVGIGQISSEVPQNLSASRPQDRQFILSSKKLLLSDSGFYLCAWSEDRLNTEAFFGQGTRLTVV.

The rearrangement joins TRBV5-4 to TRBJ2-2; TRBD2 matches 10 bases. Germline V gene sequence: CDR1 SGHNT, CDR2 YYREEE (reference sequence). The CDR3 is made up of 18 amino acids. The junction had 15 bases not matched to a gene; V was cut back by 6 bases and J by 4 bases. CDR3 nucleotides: TGTGCCAGCACCTCCAGGGCTAGCGGGAGCACGGTCACCGGGGAGCTGTTTTTT. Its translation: CASTSRASGSTVTGELFF. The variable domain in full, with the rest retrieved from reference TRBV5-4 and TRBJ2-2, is ETGVTQSPTHLIKTRGQQVTLRCSSQSGHNTVSWYQQALGQGPQFIFQYYREEENGRGNFPPRFSGLQFPNYSSELNVNALELDDSALYLCASTSRASGSTVTGELFFGEGSRLTVL.

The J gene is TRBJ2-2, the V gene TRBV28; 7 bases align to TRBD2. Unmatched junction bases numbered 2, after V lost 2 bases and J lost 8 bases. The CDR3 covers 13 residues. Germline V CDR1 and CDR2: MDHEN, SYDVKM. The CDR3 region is CASSLRGVGELFF. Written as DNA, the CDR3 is TGTGCCAGCAGTTTACGGGGGGTAGGGGAGCTGTTTTTT.

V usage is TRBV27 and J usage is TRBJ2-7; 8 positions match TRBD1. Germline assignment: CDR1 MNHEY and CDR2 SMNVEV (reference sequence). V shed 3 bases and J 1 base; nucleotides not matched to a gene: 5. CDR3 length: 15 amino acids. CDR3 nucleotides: TGTGCCAGCAGTTTTAAAGGACAGGGTTCCTACGAGCAGTACTTC. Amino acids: CASSFKGQGSYEQYF.

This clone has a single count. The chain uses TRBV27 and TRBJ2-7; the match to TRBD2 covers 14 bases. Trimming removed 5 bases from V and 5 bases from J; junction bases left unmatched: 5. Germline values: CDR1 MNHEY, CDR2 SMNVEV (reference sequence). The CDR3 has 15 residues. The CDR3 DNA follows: TGTGCCAGCAGTCCGGGACTAGCGGGAGAAAACGAGCAGTACTTC. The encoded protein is CASSPGLAGENEQYF.

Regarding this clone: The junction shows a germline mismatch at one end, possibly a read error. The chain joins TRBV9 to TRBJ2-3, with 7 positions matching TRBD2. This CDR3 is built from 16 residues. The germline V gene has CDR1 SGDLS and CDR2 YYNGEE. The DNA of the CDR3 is TGTGCCAGCAGCGTAGTTGCGGGAGTTAGCACAAATACGCAGTATTTT. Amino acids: CASSVVAGVSTNTQYF.

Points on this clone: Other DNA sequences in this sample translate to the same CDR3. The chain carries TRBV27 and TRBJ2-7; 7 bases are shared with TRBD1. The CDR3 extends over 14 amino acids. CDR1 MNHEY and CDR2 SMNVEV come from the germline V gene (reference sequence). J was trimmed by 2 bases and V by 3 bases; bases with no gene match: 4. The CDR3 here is CASSLGQGAYEQYF. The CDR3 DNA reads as TGTGCCAGCAGTTTGGGGCAGGGGGCCTACGAGCAGTACTTC.

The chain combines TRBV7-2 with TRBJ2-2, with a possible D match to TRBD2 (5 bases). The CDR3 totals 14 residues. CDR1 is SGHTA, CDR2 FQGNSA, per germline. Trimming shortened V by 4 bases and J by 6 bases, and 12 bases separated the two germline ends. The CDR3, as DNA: TGTGCCAGCAGCTCCAAGGTCGGGGCCGGGGAGCTGTTTTTT. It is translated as CASSSKVGAGELFF. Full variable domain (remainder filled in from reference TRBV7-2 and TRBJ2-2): GAGVSQSPSNKVTEKGKDVELRCDPISGHTALYWYRQSLGQGLEFLIYFQGNSAPDKSGLPSDRFSAERTGGSVSTLTIQRTQQEDSAVYLCASSSKVGAGELFFGEGSRLTVL.

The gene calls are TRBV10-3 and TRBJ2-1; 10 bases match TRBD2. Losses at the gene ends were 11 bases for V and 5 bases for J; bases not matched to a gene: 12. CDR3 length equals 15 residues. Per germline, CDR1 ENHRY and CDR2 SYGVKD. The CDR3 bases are TGTGCCTCAGGCGTTACTAGCGGGGACCACAATGAGCAGTTCTTC. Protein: CASGVTSGDHNEQFF.

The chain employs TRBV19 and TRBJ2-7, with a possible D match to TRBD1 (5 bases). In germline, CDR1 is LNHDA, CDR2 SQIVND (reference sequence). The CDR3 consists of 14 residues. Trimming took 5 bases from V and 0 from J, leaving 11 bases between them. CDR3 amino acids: CASSLQAYSYEQYF. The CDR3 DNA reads TGTGCCAGTAGTCTACAGGCATACTCCTACGAGCAGTACTTC.

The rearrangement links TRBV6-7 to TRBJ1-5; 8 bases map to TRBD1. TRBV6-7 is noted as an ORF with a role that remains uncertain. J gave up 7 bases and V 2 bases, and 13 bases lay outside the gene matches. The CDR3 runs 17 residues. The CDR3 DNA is TGTGCCAGCAGTTACCCCAGACCGGACAGGGTGGAACAGCCCCAGCATTTT. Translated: CASSYPRPDRVEQPQHF.